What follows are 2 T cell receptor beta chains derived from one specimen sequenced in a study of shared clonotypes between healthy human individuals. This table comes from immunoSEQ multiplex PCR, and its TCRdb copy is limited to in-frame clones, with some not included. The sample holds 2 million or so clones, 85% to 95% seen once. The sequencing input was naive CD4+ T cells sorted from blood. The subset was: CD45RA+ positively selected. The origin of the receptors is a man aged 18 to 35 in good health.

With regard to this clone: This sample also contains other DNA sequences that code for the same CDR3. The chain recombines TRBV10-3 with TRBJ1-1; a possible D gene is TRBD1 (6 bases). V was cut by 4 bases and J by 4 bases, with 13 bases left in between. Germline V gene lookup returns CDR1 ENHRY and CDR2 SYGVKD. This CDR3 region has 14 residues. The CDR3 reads CAISGGQGITEAFF. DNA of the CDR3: TGTGCCATCAGTGGGGGGCAGGGGATCACTGAAGCTTTCTTT.

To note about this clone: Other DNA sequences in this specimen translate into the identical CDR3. The CDR3 loop is CASSLGTVYEQYF. The CDR3 region has the DNA TGTGCCAGCAGTTTAGGGACAGTCTACGAGCAGTACTTC. The chain couples TRBV28 to TRBJ2-7, with 7 bases matching TRBD1. The J segment lost 3 bases and the V segment lost 2 bases, leaving 1 base of the junction unmatched. The CDR3 is made up of 13 amino acids. Germline V lookup: CDR1 MDHEN, CDR2 SYDVKM. Together with reference TRBV28 and TRBJ2-7, the CDR3 gives the full variable domain: DVKVTQSSRYLVKRTGEKVFLECVQDMDHENMFWYRQDPGLGLRLIYFSYDVKMKEKGDIPEGYSVSREKKERFSLILESASTNQTSMYLCASSLGTVYEQYFGPGTRLTVT.